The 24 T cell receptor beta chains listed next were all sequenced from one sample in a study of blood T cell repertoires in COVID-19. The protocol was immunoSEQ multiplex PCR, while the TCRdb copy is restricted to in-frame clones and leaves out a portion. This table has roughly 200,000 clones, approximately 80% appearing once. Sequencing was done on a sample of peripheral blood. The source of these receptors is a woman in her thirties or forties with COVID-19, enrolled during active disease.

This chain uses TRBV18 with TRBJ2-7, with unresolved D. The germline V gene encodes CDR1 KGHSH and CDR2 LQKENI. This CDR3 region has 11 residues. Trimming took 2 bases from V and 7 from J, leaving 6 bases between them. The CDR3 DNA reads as TGTGCCAGCTCACCAGGGCAAGAGCAGTACTTC. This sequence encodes CASSPGQEQYF.

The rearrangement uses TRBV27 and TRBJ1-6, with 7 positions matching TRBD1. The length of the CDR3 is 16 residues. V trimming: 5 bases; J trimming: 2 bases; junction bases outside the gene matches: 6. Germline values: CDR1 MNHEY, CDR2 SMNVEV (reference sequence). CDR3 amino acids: CASSPQGLPYNSPLHF. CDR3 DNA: TGTGCCAGCAGTCCACAGGGGCTCCCCTATAATTCACCCCTCCACTTT.

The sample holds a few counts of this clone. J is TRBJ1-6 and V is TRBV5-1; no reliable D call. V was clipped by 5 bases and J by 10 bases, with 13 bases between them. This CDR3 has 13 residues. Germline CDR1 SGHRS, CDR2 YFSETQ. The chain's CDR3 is CASRAGGYSPLHF. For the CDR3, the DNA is TGCGCCAGCAGGGCCGGAGGTTACTCACCCCTCCACTTT.

CDR3 DNA sequence: TGTGCCAGCAGCCCGCTTGGACAGGGGGCTGGGAACACTGAAGCTTTCTTT. Its protein product is CASSPLGQGAGNTEAFF. The chain combines TRBV14 with TRBJ1-1; TRBD1 matches 11 bases. V trimming: 4 bases; J trimming: 1 base; junction bases outside the gene matches: 8. CDR3 length equals 17 residues. CDR1 and CDR2 from the germline V gene are SGHDN and FVKESK.

The CDR3 coding sequence is TGTGCCAGTAGTCTGCGGGCCACCTCTAGCACAGATACGCAGTATTTT. Encoded protein: CASSLRATSSTDTQYF. The rearrangement joins TRBV19 to TRBJ2-3, with a tentative D call TRBD2 (5 bases). The germline V gene has CDR1 LNHDA and CDR2 SQIVND (reference sequence). The germline V and J ends were trimmed by 5 bases and 0 bases, with 15 bases remaining between them. The CDR3 consists of 16 residues.

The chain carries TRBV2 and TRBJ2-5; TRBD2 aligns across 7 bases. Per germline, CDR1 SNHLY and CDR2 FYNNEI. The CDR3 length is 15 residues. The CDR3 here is CANRAGPGGQETQYF. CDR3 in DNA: TGTGCTAATCGAGCGGGACCCGGGGGGCAAGAGACCCAGTACTTC.

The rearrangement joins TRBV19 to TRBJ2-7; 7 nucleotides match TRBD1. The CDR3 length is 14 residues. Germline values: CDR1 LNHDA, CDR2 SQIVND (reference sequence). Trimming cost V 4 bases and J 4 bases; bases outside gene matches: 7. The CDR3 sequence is CASSTSGQLYEQYF. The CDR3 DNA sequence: TGTGCCAGTAGTACCTCGGGACAGCTATACGAGCAGTACTTC.

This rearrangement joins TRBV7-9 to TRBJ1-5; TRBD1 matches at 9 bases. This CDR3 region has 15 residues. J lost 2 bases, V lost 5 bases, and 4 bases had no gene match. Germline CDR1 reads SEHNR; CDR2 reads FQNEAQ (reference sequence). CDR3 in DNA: TGTGCCAGCAGCAAATGGACAGGGGGCAATCAGCCCCAGCATTTT. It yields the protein CASSKWTGGNQPQHF.

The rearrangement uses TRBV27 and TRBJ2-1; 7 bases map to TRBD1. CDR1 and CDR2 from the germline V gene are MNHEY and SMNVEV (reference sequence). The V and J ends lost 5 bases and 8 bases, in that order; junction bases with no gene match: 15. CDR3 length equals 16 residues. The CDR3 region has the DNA TGTGCCAGCAGTCTAATGAGGGTACAGGGGAACCATGAGCAGTTCTTC. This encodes CASSLMRVQGNHEQFF.

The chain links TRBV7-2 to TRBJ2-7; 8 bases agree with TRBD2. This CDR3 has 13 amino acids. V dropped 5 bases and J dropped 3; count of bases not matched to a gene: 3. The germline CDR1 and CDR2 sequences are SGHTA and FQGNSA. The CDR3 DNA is TGTGCCAGCAGCACGCGGGGGGTCTACGAGCAGTACTTC. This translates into CASSTRGVYEQYF.

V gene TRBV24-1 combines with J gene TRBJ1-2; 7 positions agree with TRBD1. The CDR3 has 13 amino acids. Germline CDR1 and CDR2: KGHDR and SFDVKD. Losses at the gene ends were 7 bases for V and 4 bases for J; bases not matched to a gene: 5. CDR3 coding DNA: TGTGCCACCAGGGGGACAGCCGCCTATGGCTACACCTTC. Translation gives CATRGTAAYGYTF.

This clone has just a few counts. The DNA for the CDR3 is TGTGCCAGATTGCCCGCGGGGGCGGAGAACACCGGGGAGCTGTTTTTT. Amino acid sequence: CARLPAGAENTGELFF. This chain connects TRBV5-3 to TRBJ2-2; D possibly corresponds to TRBD2 (7 bases). TRBV5-3 is an open reading frame, and its role is uncertain. V lost 7 bases, J lost 1 base, and 17 bases lay in between. There are 16 residues in the CDR3.

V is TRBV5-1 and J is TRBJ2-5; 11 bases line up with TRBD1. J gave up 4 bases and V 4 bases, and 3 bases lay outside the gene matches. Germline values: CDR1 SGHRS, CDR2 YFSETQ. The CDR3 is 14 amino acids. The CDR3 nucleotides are TGCGCCAGCAGCCTCGGGACAGGGGGAGAGACCCAGTACTTC. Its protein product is CASSLGTGGETQYF.

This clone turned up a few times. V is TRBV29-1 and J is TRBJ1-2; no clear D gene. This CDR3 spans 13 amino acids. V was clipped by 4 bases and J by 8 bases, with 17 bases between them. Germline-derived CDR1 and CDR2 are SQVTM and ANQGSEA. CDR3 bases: TGCAGCGTTGTAAGCTTGTGGGAGGGCGGCTACACCTTC. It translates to CSVVSLWEGGYTF.

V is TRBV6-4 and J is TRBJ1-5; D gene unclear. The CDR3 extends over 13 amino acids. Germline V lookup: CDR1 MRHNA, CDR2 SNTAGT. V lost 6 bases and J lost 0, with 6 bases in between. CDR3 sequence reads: CASSQVSNQPQHF. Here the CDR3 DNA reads TGTGCCAGCAGCCAGGTTAGCAATCAGCCCCAGCATTTT.

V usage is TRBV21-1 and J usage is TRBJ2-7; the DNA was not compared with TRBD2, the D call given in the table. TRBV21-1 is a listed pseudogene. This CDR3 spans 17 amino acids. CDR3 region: CASSSGRGRSGKNEQYF. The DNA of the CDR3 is TGTGCCAGCAGCTCGGGGCGGGGTCGGAGCGGTAAGAACGAGCAGTACTTC.

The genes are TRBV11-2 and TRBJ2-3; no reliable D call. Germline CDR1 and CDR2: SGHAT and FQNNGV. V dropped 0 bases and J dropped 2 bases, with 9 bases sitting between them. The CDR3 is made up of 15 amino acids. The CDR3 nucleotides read TGTGCCAGCAGCTTAGAGCTCGGGTACACAGATACGCAGTATTTT. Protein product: CASSLELGYTDTQYF.

The CDR3 DNA reads as TGTGCCAGCAGCTTAGGAACGCGGAGCAATCAGCCCCAGCATTTT. Protein: CASSLGTRSNQPQHF. The chain couples TRBV28 to TRBJ1-5; D remains unclear. The CDR3 extends over 15 amino acids. CDR1 and CDR2 from the germline V gene are MDHEN and SYDVKM. V was shortened by 6 bases and J by 1 base, with 13 bases between the two germline ends. The full variable domain, in which reference TRBV28 and TRBJ1-5 provide the parts outside the CDR3, is DVKVTQSSRYLVKRTGEKVFLECVQDMDHENMFWYRQDPGLGLRLIYFSYDVKMKEKGDIPEGYSVSREKKERFSLILESASTNQTSMYLCASSLGTRSNQPQHFGDGTRLSIL.

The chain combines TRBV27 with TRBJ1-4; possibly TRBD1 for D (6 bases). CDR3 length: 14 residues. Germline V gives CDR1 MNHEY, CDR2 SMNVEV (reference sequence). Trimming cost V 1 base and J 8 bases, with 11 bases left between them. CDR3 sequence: CASSLWGRGEKLFF. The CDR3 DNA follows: TGTGCCAGCAGTTTATGGGGGCGCGGGGAAAAACTGTTTTTT.

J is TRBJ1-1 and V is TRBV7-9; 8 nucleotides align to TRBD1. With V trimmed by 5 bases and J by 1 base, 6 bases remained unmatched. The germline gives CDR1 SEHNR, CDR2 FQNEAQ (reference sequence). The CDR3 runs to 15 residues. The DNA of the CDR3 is TGTGCCAGCAGCAGCGGACAGGGCAGGAACACTGAAGCTTTCTTT. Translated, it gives CASSSGQGRNTEAFF.

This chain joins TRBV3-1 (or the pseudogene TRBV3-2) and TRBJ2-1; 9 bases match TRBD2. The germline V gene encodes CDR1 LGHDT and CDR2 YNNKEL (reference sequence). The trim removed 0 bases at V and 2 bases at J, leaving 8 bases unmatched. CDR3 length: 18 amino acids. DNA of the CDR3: TGTGCCAGCAGCCAAGATACTGCCGCGGGAGGGCCCTACAATGAGCAGTTCTTC. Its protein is CASSQDTAAGGPYNEQFF.

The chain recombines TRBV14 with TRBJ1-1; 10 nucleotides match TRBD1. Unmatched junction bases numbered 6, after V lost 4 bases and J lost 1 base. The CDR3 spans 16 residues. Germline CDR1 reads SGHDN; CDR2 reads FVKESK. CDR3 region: CASSRRGTGENTEAFF. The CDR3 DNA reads TGTGCCAGCAGCCGAAGGGGGACAGGGGAGAACACTGAAGCTTTCTTT.

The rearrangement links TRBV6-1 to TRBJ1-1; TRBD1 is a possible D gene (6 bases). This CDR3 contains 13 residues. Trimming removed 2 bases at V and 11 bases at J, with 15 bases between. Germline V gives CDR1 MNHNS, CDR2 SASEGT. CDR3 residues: CASSENTGKWAFF. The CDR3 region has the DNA TGTGCCAGCAGTGAAAATACAGGGAAATGGGCTTTCTTT.

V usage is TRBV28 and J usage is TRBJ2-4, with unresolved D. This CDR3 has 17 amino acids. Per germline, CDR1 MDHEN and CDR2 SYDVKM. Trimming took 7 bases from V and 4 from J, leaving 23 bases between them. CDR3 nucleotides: TGTGCCAGCACCCTCCGTCCTGCAATTAGCCATAAAAACATTCAGTACTTC. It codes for CASTLRPAISHKNIQYF.